This TCR beta chain appears in the sequencing data of a study of blood T cells in healthy people across ages. Study-wide points: What prevented conclusive comparison of naive and antigen-experienced cells was that PBMCs were unsorted.

A second PCR, run for 7 to 11 cycles, used a sample-barcoded 5' primer plus a J-beta primer mix. TCRdb ran MiXCR on the 5' RACE reads and lists one entry per CDR3 protein. The sample lists over 1,500,000 distinct CDR3 sequences; less than 50% were seen once. CDR3 length equals 13 residues. CDR1 SQVTM and CDR2 ANQGSEA come from the germline V gene. V lost 0 bases, J lost 7 bases, and 11 bases lay in between. It was approximately 10 milliliters of peripheral blood that were drawn from each donor. This clonotype appeared many times. The target antigen is unknown. V and J are TRBV29-1 and TRBJ2-3; a possible D gene is TRBD2 (5 bases). The clonotype originates from a woman aged 40 to 50 in good health. The material sequenced was blood. DNA for the CDR3: TGCAGCGTTGAAGATACGCGGGTCAATACGCAGTATTTT. It is translated as CSVEDTRVNTQYF.